These 15 T cell receptor beta chains were sequenced from one sample in a study of cytomegalovirus exposure and HLA in healthy donors. Researchers ran the PCR with 60 Vbeta and 13 Jbeta primers. Sequencing was performed with immunoSEQ multiplex PCR; in TCRdb, only in-frame clones are kept and a portion is missing. The table lists 140,000 to 150,000 clones, around three quarters of them singletons, with 1.5% to 2% in the top ten. Material for sequencing was PBMCs. Receptors originate from a woman aged 40 to 49 in good health and CMV-seronegative.

V usage is TRBV9 and J usage is TRBJ2-1; TRBD1 agrees at 11 bases. The CDR3 contains 15 residues. CDR1 SGDLS and CDR2 YYNGEE come from the germline V gene. J lost 7 bases, V lost 3 bases, and 6 bases had no gene match. In DNA, the CDR3 is TGTGCCAGCAGCGAAGGACAGGGGGCGCATAATGAGCAGTTCTTC. It yields the protein CASSEGQGAHNEQFF.

This clone was seen only a few times. The V and J genes are TRBV6-5 and TRBJ2-5, with a tentative D call TRBD2 (7 bases). The J call could be wrong; TRBJ2-7 is a better fit for the DNA end. Per germline, CDR1 MNHEY and CDR2 SVGAGI. The CDR3 length is 14 residues. For the CDR3, the DNA is TGTGCCAGCAGGCGAGGGGAGGGGGACTACGAGCAGTACTTC. The encoded protein is CASRRGEGDYEQYF.

This chain uses TRBV25-1 with TRBJ2-1; TRBD1 might be the D (6 bases). The CDR3 sequence is 15 residues long. V lost 4 bases and J lost 3, with 13 bases in between. Germline V gene sequence: CDR1 MGHDK, CDR2 SYGVNS. CDR3 protein: CASSVYGGRYNEQFF. The CDR3 nucleotides read TGTGCCAGCAGTGTGTATGGGGGCCGCTACAATGAGCAGTTCTTC.

The V gene is TRBV5-1, the J gene TRBJ2-5; 9 positions match TRBD2. The length of the CDR3 is 17 residues. Germline CDR1 SGHRS, CDR2 YFSETQ. The trim removed 4 bases at V and 4 bases at J, leaving 14 bases unmatched. The CDR3 nucleotides are TGCGCCAGCAGCCCGGGACTAGCAAACAAGGTGGGAGAGACCCAGTACTTC. The encoded protein is CASSPGLANKVGETQYF. The variable domain in full, with the rest retrieved from reference TRBV5-1 and TRBJ2-5, is KAGVTQTPRYLIKTRGQQVTLSCSPISGHRSVSWYQQTPGQGLQFLFEYFSETQRNKGNFPGRFSGRQFSNSRSEMNVSTLELGDSALYLCASSPGLANKVGETQYFGPGTRLLVL.

The V gene is TRBV5-1, the J gene TRBJ2-3; D may be TRBD2 (6 bases). Germline V CDR1 and CDR2: SGHRS, YFSETQ. The CDR3 length is 14 residues. Trimming took off 1 base at V and 1 base at J, with 7 bases between the two ends. DNA of the CDR3: TGCGCCAGCAGCTTGCCTAGCGGCACAGATACGCAGTATTTT. Its translation is CASSLPSGTDTQYF.

The J gene is TRBJ2-5, the V gene TRBV5-1, with TRBD2 matching over 7 bases. Unmatched junction bases numbered 6, after V lost 0 bases and J lost 4 bases. The CDR3 runs to 15 residues. Looked up from germline, CDR1 is SGHRS and CDR2 is YFSETQ. For the CDR3, the DNA is TGCGCCAGCAGCTTGGGCGGGAGCGATGGAGAGACCCAGTACTTC. This translates into CASSLGGSDGETQYF.

The chain uses TRBV5-1 and TRBJ2-7, with D tentatively TRBD1 (6 bases). CDR1 is SGHRS, CDR2 YFSETQ, per germline. The CDR3 covers 15 residues. V dropped 0 bases and J dropped 5 bases, with 15 bases sitting between them. CDR3 region: CASSLADRRQDEQYF. CDR3 coding DNA: TGCGCCAGCAGCTTGGCCGACAGGCGCCAGGACGAGCAGTACTTC.

This clone was found a few times. The chain combines TRBV11-2 with TRBJ2-7; no reliable D call. This CDR3 contains 13 residues. Per germline, CDR1 SGHAT and CDR2 FQNNGV. V shed 1 base and J shed 6 bases, with 10 bases lying between them. Here the CDR3 reads CASSLAPGGEQYF. The CDR3 region has the DNA TGTGCCAGCAGCTTAGCACCAGGTGGCGAGCAGTACTTC.

Only one count was recorded for this clone. The chain carries TRBV19 and TRBJ2-1; 8 nucleotides line up with TRBD2. The CDR3 covers 14 residues. V was pared by 7 bases and J by 10 bases, with 12 bases of the junction left unmatched. Per the germline V gene, CDR1 is LNHDA and CDR2 is SQIVND (reference sequence). This CDR3 reads CASMSLAGLGEQFF. The DNA for the CDR3 is TGTGCCAGTATGTCGCTAGCGGGCCTCGGGGAGCAGTTCTTC.

This clone turned up a few times. The chain employs TRBV5-1 and TRBJ2-2; weak D call: TRBD1 (7 bases). The CDR3 has 16 amino acids. V lost 1 base and J lost 3, with 13 bases in between. In germline, CDR1 is SGHRS, CDR2 YFSETQ. The CDR3 spells CASSLFPGGYTGELFF. The CDR3 nucleotides read TGCGCCAGCAGCTTGTTCCCAGGGGGGTACACCGGGGAGCTGTTTTTT.

CDR3 sequence reads: CASSLKGAEGYTF. The CDR3 bases are TGTGCCAGCAGCTTAAAGGGGGCGGAGGGCTACACCTTC. This rearrangement joins TRBV13 to TRBJ1-2; 7 bases are shared with TRBD1. Germline assignment: CDR1 PRHDT and CDR2 FYEKMQ (reference sequence). J gave up 8 bases and V 2 bases, and 5 bases lay outside the gene matches. CDR3 length: 13 amino acids.

The genes are TRBV18 and TRBJ2-1; 11 bases align to TRBD1. The CDR3 has 15 residues. V dropped 3 bases and J dropped 8; count of bases not matched to a gene: 6. Per germline, CDR1 KGHSH and CDR2 LQKENI. CDR3 nucleotides: TGTGCCAGCTCACCTAGGACAGGGGGCAGGGATGAGCAGTTCTTC. This gives the protein CASSPRTGGRDEQFF.

The rearrangement joins TRBV28 to TRBJ1-1; TRBD1 aligns across 9 bases. The CDR3 consists of 15 residues. After removal of 5 bases from V and 1 base from J, the junction contained 5 bases not matched to a gene. Per the germline V gene, CDR1 is MDHEN and CDR2 is SYDVKM. The DNA of the CDR3 is TGTGCCAGCAGTCCCCCGGGACAGGGGAACACTGAAGCTTTCTTT. Its protein is CASSPPGQGNTEAFF.

V gene TRBV30 combines with J gene TRBJ1-5, with 7 bases lining up with TRBD1. The V segment lost 0 bases and the J segment 4 bases; nucleotides outside the gene matches: 6. CDR1 is GTSNPN and CDR2 is SVGIG in the germline V gene (reference sequence). CDR3 length: 15 residues. The CDR3 DNA is TGTGCCTGGAGTGTAGGGGGCAGTCCGAATCAGCCCCAGCATTTT. It yields the protein CAWSVGGSPNQPQHF.

The chain links TRBV6-4 to TRBJ2-1, with 7 bases identical to TRBD1. CDR1 MRHNA and CDR2 SNTAGT come from the germline V gene. With 5 bases clipped from V and 1 base from J, the junction kept 2 bases outside the gene matches. CDR3 length equals 14 residues. CDR3: CASSSTGSYNEQFF. CDR3 in DNA: TGTGCCAGCAGTTCGACAGGGTCCTACAATGAGCAGTTCTTC.